Below are 26 T cell receptor beta chains sequenced from a single sample in a study of spatial heterogeneity in lung cancer. Time point reported: sample taken at primary tumor resection. The sequenced material consisted of unsorted whole RNA from tumor, nontumor lung or frozen PBMC. One entry per CDR3 protein, called by TCRdb with MiXCR from the 5' RACE reads. The sample has about 14,000 distinct CDR3 sequences, around 9.1% seen once. The specimen was PBMCs, collected at surgery. These receptors originate from a male donor with early-stage non-small cell lung cancer.

Many counts were recorded for this clonotype. The rearrangement uses TRBV10-3 and TRBJ2-3; 12 nucleotides match TRBD2. V lost 0 bases, J lost 5 bases, and 6 bases stayed unmatched. Germline lookup yields CDR1 ENHRY and CDR2 SYGVKD. The CDR3 extends over 17 amino acids. DNA of the CDR3: TGTGCCATCAGTGAGTCCACACTAGCGGGAGGAGGAGATACGCAGTATTTT. Its translation is CAISESTLAGGGDTQYF.

Within the sample, this clonotype is medium-sized. The V and J genes are TRBV28 and TRBJ2-5, with TRBD1 matching 8 bases. CDR3 size: 14 residues. Trimming at V came to 4 bases and at J to 8 bases, leaving 9 bases not matched to a gene. Germline V gene lookup returns CDR1 MDHEN and CDR2 SYDVKM. The CDR3 DNA reads TGTGCCAGCAGTTCGAGACAGGGGCGGGAAACCCAGTACTTC. Translation: CASSSRQGRETQYF.

This clonotype was observed a few times. V is TRBV29-1 and J is TRBJ2-3; 7 positions agree with TRBD1. The junction had 7 bases not matched to a gene; V was cut back by 6 bases and J by 10 bases. The CDR3 sequence is 11 residues long. In germline, CDR1 is SQVTM, CDR2 ANQGSEA. The CDR3 region has the DNA TGCAGCGTCGCGCTAGGGGGCGCGCAGTATTTT. Encoded protein: CSVALGGAQYF.

This clonotype showed up many times. J is TRBJ1-1 and V is TRBV6-2 or TRBV6-3, with D possibly being TRBD1 (5 bases). The CDR3 consists of 14 residues. Germline assignment: CDR1 MNHEY and CDR2 SVGEGT. The ends were cut back, 6 bases at V and 5 bases at J, with 16 bases in the middle. The CDR3 coding sequence is TGTGCCAGCAGCGATGGGACTGGGGGGACTGAAGCTTTCTTT. Translation: CASSDGTGGTEAFF.

Many counts were recorded for this clonotype. The chain carries TRBV20-1 and TRBJ2-2; D remains ambiguous. Germline CDR1 is DFQATT and CDR2 is SNEGSKA (reference sequence). This CDR3 is built from 13 residues. V dropped 1 base and J dropped 2 bases, with 5 bases sitting between them. CDR3 DNA: TGCAGTGCTAGAGGTCCAAACACCGGGGAGCTGTTTTTT. As protein: CSARGPNTGELFF.

This clonotype was detected only a few times. V gene TRBV24-1 combines with J gene TRBJ1-5; 12 positions match TRBD1. The CDR3 is 16 residues long. The germline V gene encodes CDR1 KGHDR and CDR2 SFDVKD. The V gene end was trimmed by 3 bases and the J gene end by 7 bases; junction bases not matched to a gene: 6. The CDR3 DNA reads TGTGCCACCAGTGATGCCGGGGACAGGGGGCTGCAGCCCCAGCATTTT. Its translation is CATSDAGDRGLQPQHF.

This clonotype has ten or more counts. The chain joins TRBV5-1 to TRBJ1-1; D is perhaps TRBD1 (6 bases). The V gene lost 4 bases and the J gene lost 1 base, with 11 bases spanning the gap. Germline CDR1 and CDR2: SGHRS and YFSETQ. CDR3 length: 14 amino acids. Here the CDR3 DNA reads TGCGCCAGCAGCCCCCCGGGGGCGAACACTGAAGCTTTCTTT. As protein: CASSPPGANTEAFF.

This clonotype was detected many times. The chain couples TRBV29-1 to TRBJ2-1; D is perhaps TRBD2 (5 bases). Germline V lookup: CDR1 SQVTM, CDR2 ANQGSEA. V was shortened by 4 bases and J by 6 bases, with 16 bases between the two germline ends. The CDR3 runs to 14 residues. CDR3 nucleotides: TGCAGCGTTGCGTCGGGGTTGGGATCCAATGAGCAGTTCTTC. It codes for CSVASGLGSNEQFF.

This clonotype has a count of ten or more. The gene calls are TRBV6-2 or TRBV6-3 and TRBJ2-3, with a possible D match to TRBD2 (6 bases). The germline V and J ends were trimmed by 5 bases and 2 bases, with 14 bases remaining between them. This CDR3 has 15 amino acids. Germline values: CDR1 MNHEY, CDR2 SVGEGT. CDR3 sequence (DNA): TGTGCCAGCAGTAGGGGACTCGACCTCACAGATACGCAGTATTTT. This sequence encodes CASSRGLDLTDTQYF.

Only a few counts were recorded for this clonotype. This sequence joins TRBV10-3 and TRBJ1-2, with TRBD1 as a possible D gene (6 bases). From germline, CDR1 is ENHRY and CDR2 SYGVKD. The CDR3 spans 15 residues. V lost 10 bases, J lost 6 bases, and 24 bases lay in between. As DNA, the CDR3 is TGTGCCAAACCCACCCCCGGGGGGCGCATGCATGGCTACACCTTC. It specifies CAKPTPGGRMHGYTF.

In this sample, this clonotype turned up many times. The chain is built from TRBV28 and TRBJ1-1; D possibly corresponds to TRBD1 (5 bases). This CDR3 has 11 amino acids. Germline CDR1 MDHEN, CDR2 SYDVKM. The CDR3 sequence: CALGGDTEAFF. CDR3 bases: TGTGCTCTCGGGGGTGACACTGAAGCTTTCTTT.

For the CDR3, the DNA is TGTGCCAGCAGCTCAATCTGGACAGAAGCTTTCTTT. Translated, it gives CASSSIWTEAFF. The rearrangement links TRBV5-6 to TRBJ1-1; D might be TRBD1 (5 bases). Trimming removed 3 bases from V and 8 bases from J, with 11 bases in between. CDR1 and CDR2 (germline): SGHDT, YYEEEE. This CDR3 is built from 12 residues.

This clonotype was counted at least ten times. The J gene is TRBJ2-6, the V gene TRBV19, with a weak D call TRBD1 (6 bases). In germline, CDR1 is LNHDA, CDR2 SQIVND (reference sequence). The CDR3 totals 16 residues. With 7 bases removed from V and 0 bases from J, the gap between germline ends came to 13 bases. The CDR3 loop is CASKGQPSSGANVLTF. CDR3 nucleotides: TGTGCCAGTAAAGGACAGCCGAGCTCTGGGGCCAACGTCCTGACTTTC.

Ten or more counts support this clonotype. This sequence joins TRBV19 and TRBJ2-5; D may correspond to TRBD1 or TRBD2 (5 bases each). Trimming took off 3 bases at V and 7 bases at J, with 6 bases between the two ends. Germline CDR1 reads LNHDA; CDR2 reads SQIVND (reference sequence). The CDR3 has 11 residues. This chain's CDR3 is CASSIGGTQYF. The CDR3 DNA is TGTGCCAGTAGTATTGGGGGGACCCAGTACTTC.

This clonotype was recorded at least ten times. The J gene is TRBJ2-1, the V gene TRBV27; D assignment may be TRBD1 or TRBD2 (7 bases each). Looked up from germline, CDR1 is MNHEY and CDR2 is SMNVEV (reference sequence). The CDR3 covers 17 residues. V lost 5 bases, J lost 0 bases, and 17 bases lay in between. In DNA, the CDR3 is TGTGCCAGCAGTCCAGGGGGGGGAGGGAGCTCCTACAATGAGCAGTTCTTC. Encoded protein: CASSPGGGGSSYNEQFF.

The V gene is TRBV19, the J gene TRBJ2-3, with 7 bases aligning to TRBD1. Trimming removed 6 bases from V and 2 bases from J; junction bases left unmatched: 5. Germline CDR1 and CDR2: LNHDA and SQIVND (reference sequence). The CDR3 covers 14 residues. The CDR3 sequence: CASSDRAYTDTQYF. CDR3 DNA sequence: TGTGCCAGTAGCGACAGGGCCTACACAGATACGCAGTATTTT.

This clonotype was recorded a few times. The V call is TRBV19, the J call TRBJ2-2, with TRBD1 matching over 10 bases. The ends lost 6 bases at V and 7 bases at J; junction bases unmatched: 11. In germline, CDR1 is LNHDA, CDR2 SQIVND (reference sequence). The CDR3 has 16 residues. CDR3 amino acids: CASRSDRTGGIGELFF. CDR3 DNA sequence: TGTGCCAGTAGATCCGACAGGACAGGGGGTATCGGGGAGCTGTTTTTT.

This clonotype occurred many times. The chain employs TRBV15 and TRBJ2-5; D is unresolved. CDR1 LNHNV and CDR2 YYDKDF come from the germline V gene (reference sequence). The CDR3 consists of 14 residues. V shed 0 bases and J shed 1 base, with 6 bases lying between them. The CDR3 sequence is CATSRDYPQETQYF. The CDR3 nucleotides read TGTGCCACCAGCAGAGATTATCCCCAAGAGACCCAGTACTTC. The full variable domain, in which reference TRBV15 and TRBJ2-5 provide the parts outside the CDR3, is DAMVIQNPRYQVTQFGKPVTLSCSQTLNHNVMYWYQQKSSQAPKLLFHYYDKDFNNEADTPDNFQSRRPNTSFCFLDIRSPGLGDTAMYLCATSRDYPQETQYFGPGTRLLVL.

This clonotype was seen at least ten times. V gene TRBV7-9 combines with J gene TRBJ1-4; D is unresolved. The CDR3 loop spans 12 amino acids. Germline V CDR1 and CDR2: SEHNR, FQNEAQ (reference sequence). Trimming removed 3 bases at V and 3 bases at J, with 2 bases between. The chain's CDR3 is CASSFSNEKLFF. In DNA, the CDR3 is TGTGCCAGCAGCTTCTCTAATGAAAAACTGTTTTTT.

This rearrangement joins TRBV29-1 to TRBJ2-1; D may be TRBD2 (5 bases). The CDR3 has 11 residues. V shed 3 bases and J shed 8 bases, with 8 bases lying between them. Germline V lookup: CDR1 SQVTM, CDR2 ANQGSEA. CDR3 sequence (DNA): TGCAGCGTTGATCTAGCTTATGAGCAGTTCTTC. It specifies CSVDLAYEQFF.

V is TRBV4-1 and J is TRBJ2-1, with 9 bases matching TRBD2. After removal of 4 bases from V and 3 bases from J, the junction contained 4 bases not matched to a gene. This CDR3 region has 15 residues. CDR1 and CDR2 from the germline V gene are MGHRA and YSYEKL. The CDR3 is CASSPRTSDYNEQFF. The CDR3 coding sequence is TGCGCCAGCAGCCCACGGACTAGCGACTACAATGAGCAGTTCTTC.

This clonotype showed up many times. The CDR3 region has the DNA TGCAGCGCATTTGGGACAGGGACCAACCAAGAGACCCAGTACTTC. The encoded protein is CSAFGTGTNQETQYF. The chain joins TRBV29-1 to TRBJ2-5, with TRBD1 matching 9 bases. Germline assignment: CDR1 SQVTM and CDR2 ANQGSEA. The CDR3 sequence is 15 residues long. V was clipped by 7 bases and J by 0 bases; unmatched bases: 9.

This clonotype turned up a few times. J is TRBJ2-3 and V is TRBV20-1; D remains ambiguous. Germline-derived CDR1 and CDR2 are DFQATT and SNEGSKA (reference sequence). The CDR3 spans 13 residues. V was cut by 0 bases and J by 6 bases, with 10 bases left in between. The CDR3 coding sequence is TGCAGTGCTAGAGATCTCGAACTGGATACGCAGTATTTT. Translated, it gives CSARDLELDTQYF.

The rearrangement joins TRBV10-3 to TRBJ2-5; D gene uncertain. Germline V gene data show CDR1 as ENHRY and CDR2 as SYGVKD. The CDR3 covers 13 residues. V was clipped by 10 bases and J by 0 bases, with 12 bases between them. The CDR3 region is CATQRDDQETQYF. As DNA, the CDR3 is TGTGCCACGCAAAGAGATGACCAAGAGACCCAGTACTTC.

This clonotype was counted many times. J is TRBJ1-6 and V is TRBV3-1; 7 positions match TRBD1. CDR3 length: 14 amino acids. V trimming: 4 bases; J trimming: 6 bases; junction bases outside the gene matches: 3. Germline CDR1 and CDR2: LGHDT and YNNKEL (reference sequence). CDR3 amino acids: CASSPHRGNSPLHF. The CDR3 nucleotides read TGTGCCAGCAGCCCTCACAGGGGTAATTCACCCCTCCACTTT.

This clonotype was recorded at least ten times. CDR3 nucleotide sequence: TGTGCCAGCAGCTTAGGACTAGCGGGAGCAGATACGCAGTATTTT. Translating gives CASSLGLAGADTQYF. J is TRBJ2-3 and V is TRBV7-2; 12 nucleotides match TRBD2. V dropped 1 base and J dropped 4; count of bases not matched to a gene: 0. Germline V gives CDR1 SGHTA, CDR2 FQGNSA. There are 15 residues in the CDR3.